A single sample is the source of the 25 T cell receptor beta chains below, sequenced in a study of cytomegalovirus exposure and HLA in healthy donors. Generated by immunoSEQ multiplex PCR, the TCRdb table keeps only in-frame clones and is missing some. The table lists about 98,000 clones, over 75% of them singletons. Sequencing was performed on PBMCs. These receptors all come from a young man in good health and CMV-seropositive.

This clone appeared once. V is TRBV5-1 and J is TRBJ2-1; 14 positions agree with TRBD2. Germline V gives CDR1 SGHRS, CDR2 YFSETQ. This CDR3 spans 16 amino acids. The V gene end was trimmed by 4 bases and the J gene end by 6 bases; junction bases not matched to a gene: 6. The CDR3 region is CASSPGTSGGFNEQFF. CDR3 coding DNA: TGCGCCAGCAGCCCGGGGACTAGCGGGGGTTTCAATGAGCAGTTCTTC.

Here the CDR3 reads CSVTLAGGETQYF. DNA of the CDR3: TGCAGCGTAACACTAGCGGGAGGTGAGACCCAGTACTTC. J is TRBJ2-5 and V is TRBV29-1; 12 bases map to TRBD2. The CDR3 contains 13 residues. V was pared by 6 bases and J by 5 bases, with 4 bases of the junction left unmatched. Germline assignment: CDR1 SQVTM and CDR2 ANQGSEA. Full variable domain (outside the CDR3, taken from reference TRBV29-1 and TRBJ2-5): SAVISQKPSRDICQRGTSLTIQCQVDSQVTMMFWYRQQPGQSLTLIATANQGSEATYESGFVIDKFPISRPNLTFSTLTVSNMSPEDSSIYLCSVTLAGGETQYFGPGTRLLVL.

The chain employs TRBV12-5 and TRBJ2-3, with TRBD1 matching 7 bases. J gave up 0 bases and V 3 bases, and 6 bases lay outside the gene matches. The germline gives CDR1 LGHNT, CDR2 FRNRAP. CDR3 length: 16 amino acids. CDR3 amino acids: CASGFGPGGSTDTQYF. The DNA for the CDR3 is TGTGCTAGTGGTTTCGGACCAGGGGGTAGCACAGATACGCAGTATTTT. Full variable domain (rest looked up from reference TRBV12-5 and TRBJ2-3): DARVTQTPRHKVTEMGQEVTMRCQPILGHNTVFWYRQTMMQGLELLAYFRNRAPLDDSGMPKDRFSAEMPDATLATLKIQPSEPRDSAVYFCASGFGPGGSTDTQYFGPGTRLTVL.

The V and J genes are TRBV20-1 and TRBJ2-5; 7 bases fit TRBD2. V dropped 6 bases and J dropped 4; count of bases not matched to a gene: 2. Germline CDR1 reads DFQATT; CDR2 reads SNEGSKA (reference sequence). The CDR3 runs 11 residues. CDR3 bases: TGCAGTGCAGGGGAGGGAGAGACCCAGTACTTC. The encoded protein is CSAGEGETQYF.

This rearrangement joins TRBV18 to TRBJ2-3, with 14 bases that match TRBD2. Germline lookup yields CDR1 KGHSH and CDR2 LQKENI. J lost 6 bases, V lost 4 bases, and 6 bases had no gene match. The CDR3 is 16 residues long. CDR3 loop: CASSLAGTSGSDTQYF. DNA of the CDR3: TGTGCCAGCTCACTCGCCGGGACTAGCGGGAGCGATACGCAGTATTTT.

The genes are TRBV4-3 and TRBJ2-1; 14 positions agree with TRBD2. The CDR3 length is 17 residues. V dropped 0 bases and J dropped 8; count of bases not matched to a gene: 6. Germline CDR1 LGHNA, CDR2 YSLEER. The DNA of the CDR3 is TGCGCCAGCAGCCAAGAGCCGGGACTAGCGGGAGATTATGAGCAGTTCTTC. This encodes CASSQEPGLAGDYEQFF.

A few counts support this clone. The V and J genes are TRBV19 and TRBJ2-7; 8 bases are shared with TRBD1. Germline V lookup: CDR1 LNHDA, CDR2 SQIVND (reference sequence). The CDR3 is made up of 15 amino acids. V lost 3 bases, J lost 7 bases, and 11 bases stayed unmatched. The DNA for the CDR3 is TGTGCCAGTAGTATTGGGGCAGGGGGCTTGGATGAGCAGTACTTC. This sequence encodes CASSIGAGGLDEQYF.

V usage is TRBV4-2 and J usage is TRBJ1-4; D might be TRBD1 (5 bases). Germline V gene data show CDR1 as LGHNA and CDR2 as YNFKEQ. The CDR3 covers 18 residues. The germline V and J ends were trimmed by 3 bases and 7 bases, with 24 bases remaining between them. The DNA for the CDR3 is TGTGCCAGCAGCCACCTCCCAAGGCAGGGAGGTTTCGGTGAAAAACTGTTTTTT. This codes for CASSHLPRQGGFGEKLFF.

The CDR3 here is CASSYSMTGPGEPQHF. The CDR3, as DNA: TGTGCCAGCAGTTACTCGATGACAGGTCCAGGGGAGCCCCAGCATTTT. This chain links TRBV6-5 with TRBJ1-5; maybe TRBD1 (6 bases). The CDR3 length is 16 residues. The V gene's germline CDR1 is MNHEY and CDR2 SVGAGI. Trimming pared 0 bases from V and 8 bases from J, leaving 17 bases between.

The rearrangement joins TRBV4-3 to TRBJ2-3; 9 nucleotides match TRBD2. The V segment lost 3 bases and the J segment 7 bases; nucleotides outside the gene matches: 8. The CDR3 loop spans 15 amino acids. Germline CDR1 reads LGHNA; CDR2 reads YSLEER. In nucleotides, the CDR3 is TGCGCCAGCAGCCAGGACCGGACTAGCGTAAATACGCAGTATTTT. Translation: CASSQDRTSVNTQYF.

The chain couples TRBV4-3 to TRBJ1-1; D unresolved. The ends were cut back, 0 bases at V and 0 bases at J, with 8 bases in the middle. This CDR3 spans 15 amino acids. Germline V lookup: CDR1 LGHNA, CDR2 YSLEER. CDR3 in amino acids: CASSQDIQVNTEAFF. CDR3 nucleotides: TGCGCCAGCAGCCAAGATATTCAGGTGAACACTGAAGCTTTCTTT.

V and J are TRBV5-1 and TRBJ2-1; 10 bases fit TRBD2. The CDR3 is 16 amino acids. The germline CDR1 and CDR2 sequences are SGHRS and YFSETQ. The V gene end was trimmed by 0 bases and the J gene end by 6 bases; junction bases not matched to a gene: 6. CDR3 in amino acids: CASSLEVAGGSNEQFF. CDR3 DNA sequence: TGCGCCAGCAGCTTGGAGGTAGCGGGGGGAAGCAATGAGCAGTTCTTC.

The chain links TRBV5-8 to TRBJ1-3, with D possibly being TRBD1 (5 bases). CDR3 length equals 15 residues. Between the trimmed V and J ends, which lost 0 bases and 0 bases, there was a span of 7 bases. Germline V lookup: CDR1 SGHTS, CDR2 YDEGEE. The CDR3 loop is CASSLDRFSGNTIYF. The CDR3 nucleotides read TGTGCCAGCAGCTTGGACAGGTTCTCTGGAAACACCATATATTTT. The full variable domain, in which reference TRBV5-8 and TRBJ1-3 provide the parts outside the CDR3, is EAGVTQSPTHLIKTRGQQATLRCSPISGHTSVYWYQQALGLGLQFLLWYDEGEERNRGNFPPRFSGRQFPNYSSELNVNALELEDSALYLCASSLDRFSGNTIYFGEGSWLTVV.

The CDR3 region is CASSLSTGVSSYEQYF. As DNA, the CDR3 is TGTGCCAGCAGTTTATCGACAGGGGTGAGCTCCTACGAGCAGTACTTC. This rearrangement joins TRBV27 to TRBJ2-7; 8 nucleotides line up with TRBD1. Germline values: CDR1 MNHEY, CDR2 SMNVEV (reference sequence). After removal of 0 bases from V and 0 bases from J, the junction contained 4 bases not matched to a gene. The CDR3 runs 16 residues.

The chain has TRBV28 and TRBJ2-4, with 11 bases aligning to TRBD1. The junction had 8 bases not matched to a gene; V was cut back by 6 bases and J by 7 bases. CDR1 and CDR2 from the germline V gene are MDHEN and SYDVKM. CDR3 length: 15 residues. The CDR3 is CASRTGGQGDNIQYF. CDR3 nucleotides: TGTGCCAGCAGAACCGGGGGACAGGGGGACAACATTCAGTACTTC.

The chain has TRBV28 and TRBJ1-5; 8 nucleotides agree with TRBD1. CDR1 is MDHEN and CDR2 is SYDVKM in the germline V gene. Unmatched junction bases numbered 10, after V lost 6 bases and J lost 0 bases. The CDR3 contains 17 residues. Written as DNA, the CDR3 is TGTGCCAGCAGCCAGGGGGCTTGGGCTGATAGCAATCAGCCCCAGCATTTT. The encoded protein is CASSQGAWADSNQPQHF.

J is TRBJ2-1 and V is TRBV2; 8 bases align to TRBD1. Per germline, CDR1 SNHLY and CDR2 FYNNEI. The CDR3 contains 14 residues. The V segment lost 7 bases and the J segment 3 bases; nucleotides outside the gene matches: 5. CDR3 nucleotides: TGTGCCAGCACCTCAGACAGGGGCTACAATGAGCAGTTCTTC. This codes for CASTSDRGYNEQFF.

The chain carries TRBV28 and TRBJ2-7; 7 nucleotides match TRBD1. J gave up 3 bases and V 8 bases, and 19 bases lay outside the gene matches. Germline values: CDR1 MDHEN, CDR2 SYDVKM. The CDR3 sequence is 17 residues long. CDR3 nucleotides: TGTGCCAGCTTAGGGTCGGGACAGACCAAAACGTTCTACGAGCAGTACTTC. It translates to CASLGSGQTKTFYEQYF.

J is TRBJ2-7 and V is TRBV10-2; TRBD2 might be the D (6 bases). Germline V gene sequence: CDR1 WSHSY, CDR2 SAAADI. CDR3 length: 19 amino acids. V was pared by 2 bases and J by 1 base, with 24 bases between. CDR3 in DNA: TGCGCCAGCAGTGAGAACCTAGCTCCCAGGAGGGCCTTTTCCTACGAGCAGTACTTC. This sequence encodes CASSENLAPRRAFSYEQYF.

The chain recombines TRBV6-1 with TRBJ2-5; no definite D call. The CDR3 extends over 11 amino acids. The V end lost 9 bases, the J end lost 4 bases, and 9 bases lay between the germline ends. Germline CDR1 and CDR2: MNHNS and SASEGT. The CDR3 sequence is CASGLGETQYF. In DNA form, the CDR3 reads TGTGCCAGTGGGCTGGGAGAGACCCAGTACTTC.

As to this clone: The junction does not match germline at one end; this may be a read error. The chain has TRBV5-8 and TRBJ2-1; 10 nucleotides line up with TRBD1. CDR1 SGHTS and CDR2 YDEGEE come from the germline V gene. The CDR3 sequence is 15 residues long. The CDR3 DNA is TGTGCCAGCAGCTTGGTTCGGGACAGGGGTGTTTATCAGGTCTTC. Amino acid sequence: CASSLVRDRGVYQVF.

The chain couples TRBV6-1 to TRBJ2-7, with D uncertain. CDR3 length: 13 amino acids. Between the trimmed V and J ends, which lost 3 bases and 1 base, there was a span of 7 bases. The germline CDR1 and CDR2 sequences are MNHNS and SASEGT. Here the CDR3 reads CASSDLPSYEQYF. The CDR3 DNA follows: TGTGCCAGCAGTGATCTCCCGTCCTACGAGCAGTACTTC.

This clone was found once. The chain employs TRBV7-9 and TRBJ2-5, with a tentative D call TRBD1 (6 bases). Germline assignment: CDR1 SEHNR and CDR2 FQNEAQ (reference sequence). This CDR3 spans 14 amino acids. V gave up 5 bases and J gave up 1 base, with 11 bases separating them. DNA of the CDR3: TGTGCCAGCAGCCCCAGACAGGCCCAAGAGACCCAGTACTTC. Its translation is CASSPRQAQETQYF.

This clone was seen just once. Other DNA sequences in this sample translate to the same CDR3. The chain has TRBV9 and TRBJ2-1, with 14 bases aligning to TRBD2. The CDR3 has 15 amino acids. V shed 2 bases, J shed 7 bases, and the junction held 2 bases outside the gene matches. Germline V CDR1 and CDR2: SGDLS, YYNGEE. The CDR3 is CASSVGTSGGNEQFF. CDR3 DNA sequence: TGTGCCAGCAGCGTCGGGACTAGCGGGGGTAATGAGCAGTTCTTC.

The rearrangement links TRBV9 to TRBJ1-1, with a possible D match to TRBD1 (5 bases). The CDR3 contains 16 residues. V was trimmed by 2 bases and J by 2 bases, leaving 16 bases between them. CDR1 and CDR2 (germline): SGDLS, YYNGEE. The CDR3 reads CASSVTNGQGNTEAFF. The CDR3 nucleotides are TGTGCCAGCAGCGTTACCAATGGGCAGGGAAACACTGAAGCTTTCTTT.